This note documents a single T cell receptor (beta chain) sequence. The data belong to a study of T cell clones after liver transplantation. CDR1 MDHEN and CDR2 SYDVKM come from the germline V gene. The CDR3 extends over 12 amino acids. Trimming removed 2 bases from V and 0 bases from J, with 1 base in between. Clones were sequenced by immunoSEQ multiplex PCR, and TCRdb holds only the in-frame ones, with some missing. Found here are more than 95,000 clones, about 88% of them singletons; the top ten hold approximately 2.9%. The chain couples TRBV28 to TRBJ1-1; D is unclear. Material: CD4+ T cells from blood, obtained 47 months after liver transplant. The sequence was obtained from a human patient who received a liver transplant. T cells may partly derive from the graft donor. The CDR3 coding sequence is TGTGCCAGCAGTTTACTGAACACTGAAGCTTTCTTT. Its protein is CASSLLNTEAFF.